This TCR beta chain was obtained from a study of T cell responses to AZD1222 COVID-19 vaccine. Overall study: Pooled samples include second doses given at about 4 or 12 weeks. Findings and limits, study-wide: Reports indicate that nearly half of spike-specific TCRs are directed at unmutated variant regions.

This table comes from immunoSEQ multiplex PCR, and its TCRdb copy is limited to in-frame clones, with some not included. The data contain about 180,000 clones, roughly 88% of them seen just once; the ten biggest clones take up around 0.5%. Per germline, CDR1 SNHLY and CDR2 FYNNEI. V was clipped by 4 bases and J by 2 bases, with 11 bases between them. The CDR3 runs to 14 residues. Notes on this clone: The target antigen is unknown.

The specimen comprised peripheral blood, sampled on day 0 of AZD1222 vaccination. The V gene is TRBV2, the J gene TRBJ1-2, with a possible D match to TRBD1 (6 bases). The source is an adult in good health. This CDR3 is CASSGPGENYGYTF. DNA of the CDR3: TGTGCCAGCAGTGGTCCAGGGGAGAACTATGGCTACACCTTC.